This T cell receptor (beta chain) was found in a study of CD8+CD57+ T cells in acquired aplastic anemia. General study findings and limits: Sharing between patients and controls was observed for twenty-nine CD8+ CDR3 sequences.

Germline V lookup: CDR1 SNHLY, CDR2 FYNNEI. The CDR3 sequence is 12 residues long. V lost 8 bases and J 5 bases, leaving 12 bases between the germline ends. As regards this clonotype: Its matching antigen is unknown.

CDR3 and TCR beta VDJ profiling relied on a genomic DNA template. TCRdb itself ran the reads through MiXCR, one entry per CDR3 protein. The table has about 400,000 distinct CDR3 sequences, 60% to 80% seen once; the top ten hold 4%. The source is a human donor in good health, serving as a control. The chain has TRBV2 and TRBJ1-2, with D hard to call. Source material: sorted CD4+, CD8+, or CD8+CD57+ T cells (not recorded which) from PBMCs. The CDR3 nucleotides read TGTGCCAGCTGTGGAGAGGAGTATGGCTACACCTTC. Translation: CASCGEEYGYTF.